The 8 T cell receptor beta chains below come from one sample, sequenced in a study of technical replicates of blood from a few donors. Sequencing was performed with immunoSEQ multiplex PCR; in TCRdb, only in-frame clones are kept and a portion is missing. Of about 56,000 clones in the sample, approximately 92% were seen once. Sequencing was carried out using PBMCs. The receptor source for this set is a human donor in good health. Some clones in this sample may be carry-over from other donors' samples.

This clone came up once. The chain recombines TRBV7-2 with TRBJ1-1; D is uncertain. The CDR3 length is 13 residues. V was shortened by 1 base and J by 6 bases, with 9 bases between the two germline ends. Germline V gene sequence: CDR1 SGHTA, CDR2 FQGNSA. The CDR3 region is CASSLELYAEAFF. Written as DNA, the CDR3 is TGTGCCAGCAGCTTAGAACTGTACGCTGAAGCTTTCTTT.

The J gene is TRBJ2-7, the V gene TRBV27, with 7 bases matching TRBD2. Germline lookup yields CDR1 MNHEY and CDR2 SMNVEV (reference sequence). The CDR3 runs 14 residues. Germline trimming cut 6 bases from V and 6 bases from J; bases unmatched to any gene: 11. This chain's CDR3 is CASRERPSGSEQYF. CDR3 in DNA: TGTGCCAGCAGAGAAAGGCCTAGCGGCTCCGAGCAGTACTTC.

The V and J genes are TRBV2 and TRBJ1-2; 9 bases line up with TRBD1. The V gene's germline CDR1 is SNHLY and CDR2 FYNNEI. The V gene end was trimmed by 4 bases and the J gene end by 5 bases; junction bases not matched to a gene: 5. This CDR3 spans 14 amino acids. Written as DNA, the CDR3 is TGTGCCAGCAGTGGGGGGACAGGGAGATATGGCTACACCTTC. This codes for CASSGGTGRYGYTF.

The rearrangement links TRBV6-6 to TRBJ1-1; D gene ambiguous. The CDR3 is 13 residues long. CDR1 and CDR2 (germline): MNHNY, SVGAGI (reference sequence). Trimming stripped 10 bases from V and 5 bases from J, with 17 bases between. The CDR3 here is CATISPGLTEAFF. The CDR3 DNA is TGTGCCACCATAAGTCCCGGTTTAACTGAAGCTTTCTTT.

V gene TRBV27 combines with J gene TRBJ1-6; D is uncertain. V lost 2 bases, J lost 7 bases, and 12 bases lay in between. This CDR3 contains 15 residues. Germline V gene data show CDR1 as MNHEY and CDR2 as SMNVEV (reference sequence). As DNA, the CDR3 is TGTGCCAGCAGTTTAAGTCTGGGAGGGAATTCACCCCTCCACTTT. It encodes CASSLSLGGNSPLHF.

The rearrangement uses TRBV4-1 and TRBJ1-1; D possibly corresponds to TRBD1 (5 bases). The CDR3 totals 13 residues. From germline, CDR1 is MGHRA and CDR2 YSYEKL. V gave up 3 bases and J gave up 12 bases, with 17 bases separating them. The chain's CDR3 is CASSHLTELKTFF. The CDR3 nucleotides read TGCGCCAGCAGCCACCTGACAGAGCTTAAAACTTTCTTT.

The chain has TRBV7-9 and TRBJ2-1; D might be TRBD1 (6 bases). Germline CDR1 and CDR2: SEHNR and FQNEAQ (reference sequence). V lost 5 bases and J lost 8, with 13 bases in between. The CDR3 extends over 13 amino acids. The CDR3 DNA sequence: TGTGCCAGCAGCAGCCGGGACACCCATGAGCAGTTCTTC. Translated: CASSSRDTHEQFF. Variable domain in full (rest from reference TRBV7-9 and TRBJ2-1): DTGVSQNPRHKITKRGQNVTFRCDPISEHNRLYWYRQTLGQGPEFLTYFQNEAQLEKSRLLSDRFSAERPKGSFSTLEIQRTEQGDSAMYLCASSSRDTHEQFFGPGTRLTVL.

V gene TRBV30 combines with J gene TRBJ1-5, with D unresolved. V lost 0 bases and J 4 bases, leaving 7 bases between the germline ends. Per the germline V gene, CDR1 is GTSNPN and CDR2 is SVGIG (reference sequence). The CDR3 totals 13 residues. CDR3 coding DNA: TGTGCCTGGAGTGTACGCAGAAATCAGCCCCAGCATTTT. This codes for CAWSVRRNQPQHF.